These 6 T cell receptor beta chains came from one sample sequenced in a study of blood T cell repertoires in COVID-19 (dated by TCRdb to about 2020). The library was obtained by the immunoSEQ multiplex PCR assay. TCRdb took this table from immuneACCESS and kept in-frame rearrangements with V and J called. Such tables lack part of the clones; where checked against another copy, unresolved V genes explain under half of the gap, and the rest is unexplained. Within this sample are just over 250,000 clones, with about 81% of them counted one time only. Clones ranked in the top ten supply around 4.1% of the sample. The source material was PBMCs or T cells enriched from blood (not recorded which). The receptors were gathered from a man between 25 and 39 years old with acute COVID-19.

The chain couples TRBV4-1 to TRBJ1-6; D is perhaps TRBD1 (5 bases). Trimming removed 4 bases from V and 6 bases from J, with 10 bases in between. Per the germline V gene, CDR1 is MGHRA and CDR2 is YSYEKL. The CDR3 totals 14 residues. CDR3 sequence reads: CASSPWGGNSPLHF. The DNA of the CDR3 is TGCGCCAGCAGCCCCTGGGGGGGTAATTCACCCCTCCACTTT.

Here the CDR3 DNA reads TGCGCCAGCAGTCAAGATACATATAGCAATCAGCCCCAGCATTTT. This encodes CASSQDTYSNQPQHF. The genes are TRBV23-1 and TRBJ1-5; D is uncertain. TRBV23-1 is an ORF, and what it does is uncertain. The CDR3 runs to 15 residues. Trimming stripped 2 bases from V and 0 bases from J, with 8 bases between.

The genes are TRBV19 and TRBJ1-4; 7 nucleotides line up with TRBD1. Germline CDR1 LNHDA, CDR2 SQIVND (reference sequence). CDR3 length equals 15 residues. The ends lost 7 bases at V and 7 bases at J; junction bases unmatched: 12. The CDR3 region has the DNA TGTGCCAGTATTTCCGGACGGGACAGACTTGAAAAACTGTTTTTT. This encodes CASISGRDRLEKLFF.

This CDR3 reads CASGTGTFQETQYF. The CDR3 DNA reads TGTGCCAGTGGAACCGGGACATTCCAAGAGACCCAGTACTTC. The V call is TRBV19, the J call TRBJ2-5; D is possibly TRBD1 (6 bases). The CDR3 is 14 residues long. The germline V gene encodes CDR1 LNHDA and CDR2 SQIVND (reference sequence). Trimming took off 8 bases at V and 1 base at J, with 14 bases between the two ends.

This clone was counted once. CDR3: CASSDPAGVNTEAFF. The CDR3 nucleotides are TGTGCCAGCAGTGATCCCGCAGGGGTGAACACTGAAGCTTTCTTT. J is TRBJ1-1 and V is TRBV25-1; the D gene is possibly TRBD1 (6 bases). Trimming stripped 3 bases from V and 0 bases from J, with 11 bases between. Looked up from germline, CDR1 is MGHDK and CDR2 is SYGVNS. The CDR3 length is 15 residues.

This chain connects TRBV7-9 to TRBJ1-1; D may be TRBD1 (5 bases). V lost 2 bases to trimming and J lost 6 bases, with 16 bases between them. Germline CDR1 and CDR2: SEHNR and FQNEAQ (reference sequence). The CDR3 sequence is 15 residues long. The CDR3 sequence is CASSLSDGGFAEAFF. DNA for the CDR3: TGTGCCAGCAGCTTATCCGATGGGGGGTTCGCTGAAGCTTTCTTT.